The clone carrying this T cell receptor beta chain has at least ten counts. No antigen is known for it. This entry is derived from a study of T cell repertoires in cytomegalovirus infection. The wider study: Matching HLA type and CMV infection were both indicated by public TCR beta signatures. Findings and caveats of the study: Pooled public TCR beta family frequency picked out CMV carriers with the relevant HLA. Dominating the ex vivo response were HLA-C-restricted CMV-specific TCR beta clonotypes.

TCRdb used MiXCR to reprocess the reads, holding one entry per CDR3 protein. This sample has 110,000 to 150,000 distinct CDR3 sequences, with roughly 6% found just once. Trimming removed 1 base at V and 0 bases at J, with 12 bases between. The CDR3 extends over 17 amino acids. Germline CDR1 and CDR2: SEHNR and FQNEAQ (reference sequence). V and J are TRBV7-9 and TRBJ1-4; tentatively, D is TRBD1 (5 bases). The sequence was obtained from a human donor in good health (CMV status not recorded). Some clones in this sample may be carry-over from other donors' samples. Sequencing used PBMCs. CDR3 nucleotide sequence: TGTGCCAGCAGCTTAGGCGACAGCCCCGCAACTAATGAAAAACTGTTTTTT. It yields the protein CASSLGDSPATNEKLFF.